This TCR beta chain was recovered during a study of blood T cell repertoires in COVID-19. Whole-study context: Sites in the United States, Italy and Spain provided acute and convalescent COVID-19 samples. PBMCs, B-cell-depleted T cells, or T cells provided the cDNA or gDNA that made up the material.

In the source study's methods: It was from reference gene primer amplification that nucleated cell counts were estimated. Some clones are missing from TCRdb's copy, which holds only in-frame ones; the method was immunoSEQ multiplex PCR. Clone size and the V and J calls come from that table; the DNA yielded D and trimming. In the table there are over 80,000 clones, 85% to 95% of which are singletons. The germline V and J ends were trimmed by 4 bases and 4 bases, with 10 bases remaining between them. This CDR3 comprises 13 residues. Germline CDR1 reads MGHRA; CDR2 reads YSYEKL. Sequenced input: peripheral blood. This TCR derives from a man aged 60 to 75 with acute or convalescent COVID-19. The chain carries TRBV4-1 and TRBJ1-1, with D hard to call. The CDR3 sequence is CASSPGLSTEAFF. The CDR3 DNA reads as TGCGCCAGCAGCCCGGGTCTGAGCACTGAAGCTTTCTTT.